Here is one T cell receptor beta chain with its context. As yet, its antigen is unknown. V dropped 6 bases and J dropped 6; count of bases not matched to a gene: 14. This CDR3 region has 16 residues. The germline CDR1 and CDR2 sequences are SGHAT and FQNNGV. This specimen belongs to a study of tumor and adjacent non-tumor tissue in lung cancer. Study at large: Each sample yielded 3.5 million to 4.5 million productive TCRbeta reads on average.

This sample's RNA came from whole unsorted tissue. Newly diagnosed lung cancer patients had thoracic surgery in China, August–late 2014, without prior chemotherapy. Three rounds of nested PCR, following a modified ARM-PCR protocol, produced the TCRbeta library. TCRdb called the multiplex PCR reads again in MiXCR, with one record for every CDR3 protein. Among some 74,000 distinct CDR3 sequences listed, roughly 72% were seen once. General study results and limits: Normal lung showed higher cumulative top 100 clone frequency than tumor. TCR diversity was significantly greater in tumor than normal lung tissue.

The specimen sequenced was lung tumor tissue. This rearrangement joins TRBV11-2 to TRBJ2-1; 7 bases are a match to TRBD2. The receptor was derived from a woman in her thirties or forties with non-small cell lung cancer. The CDR3 region has the DNA TGTGCCAGCAGTTCCGAGCGACTAGCCCTTGGCAATGAGCAGTTCTTC. This codes for CASSSERLALGNEQFF.